This T cell receptor (beta chain) was retrieved from a study of cytomegalovirus exposure and HLA in healthy donors. Repertoires were generated with immunoSEQ multiplex PCR, while TCRdb's copy carries only in-frame clones and drops some. The repertoire holds 65,000 to 85,000 clones, with 90% to 95% as singletons. Comments on this clone: Its target is not known.

Trimming left V 2 bases short and J 7 bases short, with 12 bases between. Germline CDR1 is SGHNT and CDR2 is YYREEE (reference sequence). This CDR3 has 13 amino acids. Study-wide results and caveats: The tendency of first-cohort TCR clusters to co-occur in the approximately 120 validation repertoires was identified by a subsequent analysis.

The J gene is TRBJ1-1, the V gene TRBV5-4, with a possible D match to TRBD1 (5 bases). This clonotype was obtained from a woman between 18 and 29 years old in good health and CMV-seronegative. Sequencing used PBMCs. The CDR3 sequence: CASSFPDTVEAFF. In DNA, the CDR3 is TGTGCCAGCAGCTTTCCGGACACGGTTGAAGCTTTCTTT.